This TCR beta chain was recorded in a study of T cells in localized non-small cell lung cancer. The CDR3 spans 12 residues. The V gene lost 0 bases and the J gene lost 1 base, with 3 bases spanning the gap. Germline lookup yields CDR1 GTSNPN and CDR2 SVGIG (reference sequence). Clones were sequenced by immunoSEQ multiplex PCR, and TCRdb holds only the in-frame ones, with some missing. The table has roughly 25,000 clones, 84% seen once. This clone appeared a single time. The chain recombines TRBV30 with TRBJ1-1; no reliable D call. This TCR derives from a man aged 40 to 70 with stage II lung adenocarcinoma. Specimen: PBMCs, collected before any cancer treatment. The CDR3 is CAWSVSNTEAFF. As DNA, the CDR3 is TGTGCCTGGAGTGTTTCGAACACTGAAGCTTTCTTT.